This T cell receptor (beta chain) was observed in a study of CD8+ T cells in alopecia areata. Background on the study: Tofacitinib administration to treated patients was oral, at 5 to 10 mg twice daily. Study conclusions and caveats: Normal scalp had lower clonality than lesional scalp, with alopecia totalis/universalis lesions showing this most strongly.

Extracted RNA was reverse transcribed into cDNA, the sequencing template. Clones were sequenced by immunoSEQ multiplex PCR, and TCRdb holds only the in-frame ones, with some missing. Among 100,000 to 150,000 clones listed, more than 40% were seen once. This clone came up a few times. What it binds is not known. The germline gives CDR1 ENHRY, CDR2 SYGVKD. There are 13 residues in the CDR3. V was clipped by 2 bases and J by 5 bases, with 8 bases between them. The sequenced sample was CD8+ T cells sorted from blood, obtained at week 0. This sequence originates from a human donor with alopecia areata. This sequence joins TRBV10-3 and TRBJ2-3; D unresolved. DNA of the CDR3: TGTGCCATCAGTGAGCCGGACGGAGATACGCAGTATTTT. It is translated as CAISEPDGDTQYF.